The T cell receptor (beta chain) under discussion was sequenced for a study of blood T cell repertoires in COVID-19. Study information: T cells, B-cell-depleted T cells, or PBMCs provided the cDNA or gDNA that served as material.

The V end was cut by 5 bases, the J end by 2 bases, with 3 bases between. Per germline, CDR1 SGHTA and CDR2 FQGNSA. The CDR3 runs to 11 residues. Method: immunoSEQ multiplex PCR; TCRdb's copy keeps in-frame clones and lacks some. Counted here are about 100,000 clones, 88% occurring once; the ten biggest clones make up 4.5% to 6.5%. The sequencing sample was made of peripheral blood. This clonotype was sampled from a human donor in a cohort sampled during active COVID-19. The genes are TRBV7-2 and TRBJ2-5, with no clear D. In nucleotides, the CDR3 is TGTGCCAGCAGCCCTCAAGAGACCCAGTACTTC. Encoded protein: CASSPQETQYF.